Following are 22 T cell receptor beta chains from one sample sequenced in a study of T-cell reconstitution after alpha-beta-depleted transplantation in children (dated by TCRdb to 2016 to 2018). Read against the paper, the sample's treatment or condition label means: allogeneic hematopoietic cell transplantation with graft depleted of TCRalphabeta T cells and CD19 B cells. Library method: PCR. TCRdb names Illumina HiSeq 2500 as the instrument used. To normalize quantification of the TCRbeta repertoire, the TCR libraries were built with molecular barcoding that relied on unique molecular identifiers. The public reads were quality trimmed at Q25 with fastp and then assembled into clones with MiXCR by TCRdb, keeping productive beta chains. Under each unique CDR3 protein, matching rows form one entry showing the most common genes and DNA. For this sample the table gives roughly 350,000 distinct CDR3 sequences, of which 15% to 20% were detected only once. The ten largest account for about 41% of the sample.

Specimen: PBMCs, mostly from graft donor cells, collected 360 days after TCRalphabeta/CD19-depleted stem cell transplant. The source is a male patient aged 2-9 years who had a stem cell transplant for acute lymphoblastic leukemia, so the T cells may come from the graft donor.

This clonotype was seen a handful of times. The CDR3 DNA reads as TGTGCCAGCCGGGACAGGGGGCAAAGAGATACGCAGTATTTT. Amino acids: CASRDRGQRDTQYF. The J gene is TRBJ2-3, the V gene TRBV13; 12 bases match TRBD1. The CDR3 has 14 residues. Trimming took 8 bases from V and 5 from J; bases not matched to a gene: 5. CDR1 is PRHDT and CDR2 is FYEKMQ in the germline V gene (reference sequence).

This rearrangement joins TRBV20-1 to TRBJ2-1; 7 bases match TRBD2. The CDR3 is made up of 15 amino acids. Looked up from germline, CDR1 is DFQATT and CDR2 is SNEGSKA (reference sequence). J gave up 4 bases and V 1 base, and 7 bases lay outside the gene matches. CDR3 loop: CSARASSGLYNEQFF. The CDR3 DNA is TGCAGTGCTAGAGCCTCTAGCGGCCTATACAATGAGCAGTTCTTC.

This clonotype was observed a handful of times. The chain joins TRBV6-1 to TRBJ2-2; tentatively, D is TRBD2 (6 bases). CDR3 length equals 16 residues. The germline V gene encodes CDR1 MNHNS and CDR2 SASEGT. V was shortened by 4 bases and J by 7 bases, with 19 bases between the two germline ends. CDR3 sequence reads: CASSGGTPVLGGELFF. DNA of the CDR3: TGTGCCAGCAGTGGCGGGACCCCAGTCCTAGGCGGGGAGCTGTTTTTT.

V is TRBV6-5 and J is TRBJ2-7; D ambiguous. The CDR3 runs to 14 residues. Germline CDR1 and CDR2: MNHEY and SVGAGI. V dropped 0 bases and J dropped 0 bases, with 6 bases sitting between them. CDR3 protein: CASSYSPGSYEQYF. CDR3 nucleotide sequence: TGTGCCAGCAGTTACTCGCCGGGCTCCTACGAGCAGTACTTC.

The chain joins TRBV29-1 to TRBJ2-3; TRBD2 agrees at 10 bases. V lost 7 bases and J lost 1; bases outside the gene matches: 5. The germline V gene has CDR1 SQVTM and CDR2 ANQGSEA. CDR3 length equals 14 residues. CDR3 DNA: TGCAGCGCCCTAGCGGGAGCTCGCACAGATACGCAGTATTTT. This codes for CSALAGARTDTQYF.

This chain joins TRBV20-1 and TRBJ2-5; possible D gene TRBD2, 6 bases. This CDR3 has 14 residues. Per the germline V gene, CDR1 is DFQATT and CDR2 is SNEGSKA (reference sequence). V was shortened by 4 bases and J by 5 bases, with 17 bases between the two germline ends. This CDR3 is CSANTGEGQETQYF. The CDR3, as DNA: TGCAGTGCTAATACGGGAGAGGGGCAGGAGACCCAGTACTTC.

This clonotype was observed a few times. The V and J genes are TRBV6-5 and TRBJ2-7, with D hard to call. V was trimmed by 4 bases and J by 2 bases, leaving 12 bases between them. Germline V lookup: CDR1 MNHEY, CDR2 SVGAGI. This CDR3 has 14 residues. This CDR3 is CASSSETETYEQYF. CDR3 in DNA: TGTGCCAGCAGTTCCGAGACTGAGACCTACGAGCAGTACTTC.

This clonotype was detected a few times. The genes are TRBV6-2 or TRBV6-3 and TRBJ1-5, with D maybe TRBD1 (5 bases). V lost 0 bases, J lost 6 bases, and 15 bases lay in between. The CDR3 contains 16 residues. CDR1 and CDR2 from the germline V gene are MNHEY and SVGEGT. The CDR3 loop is CASSYSEARATQPQHF. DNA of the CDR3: TGTGCCAGCAGTTACTCTGAGGCCAGGGCCACTCAGCCCCAGCATTTT.

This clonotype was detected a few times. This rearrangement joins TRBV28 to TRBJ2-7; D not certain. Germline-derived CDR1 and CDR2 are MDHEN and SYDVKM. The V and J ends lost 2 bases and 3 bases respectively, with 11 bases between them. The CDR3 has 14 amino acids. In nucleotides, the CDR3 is TGTGCCAGCAGTTTAGCTGGGTCCTTCTACGAGCAGTACTTC. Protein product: CASSLAGSFYEQYF.

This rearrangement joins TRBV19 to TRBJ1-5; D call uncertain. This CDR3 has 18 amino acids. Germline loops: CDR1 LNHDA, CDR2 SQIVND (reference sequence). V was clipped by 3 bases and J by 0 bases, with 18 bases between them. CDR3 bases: TGTGCCAGTAGTATCCCGCGGATTACAGTTTATAGCAATCAGCCCCAGCATTTT. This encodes CASSIPRITVYSNQPQHF.

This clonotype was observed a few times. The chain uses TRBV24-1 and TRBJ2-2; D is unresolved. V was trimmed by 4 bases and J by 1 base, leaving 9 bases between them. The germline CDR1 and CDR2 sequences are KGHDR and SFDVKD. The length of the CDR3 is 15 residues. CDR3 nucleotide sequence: TGTGCCACCAGTGACTTGCTTGGGAACACCGGGGAGCTGTTTTTT. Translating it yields CATSDLLGNTGELFF.

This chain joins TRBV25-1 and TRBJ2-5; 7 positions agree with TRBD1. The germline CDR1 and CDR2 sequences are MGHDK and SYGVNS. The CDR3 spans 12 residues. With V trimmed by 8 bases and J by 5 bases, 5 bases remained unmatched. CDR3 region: CASLRGLETQYF. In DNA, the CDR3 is TGTGCCAGCCTGAGGGGGCTGGAGACCCAGTACTTC.

DNA of the CDR3: TGTGCCAGCAGCGCCAGAGGGGGCTACAATGAGCAGTTCTTC. Its translation is CASSARGGYNEQFF. The chain joins TRBV11-2 to TRBJ2-1; D perhaps matches TRBD1 (6 bases). Germline loops: CDR1 SGHAT, CDR2 FQNNGV. Between the trimmed V and J ends, which lost 5 bases and 3 bases, there was a span of 11 bases. The CDR3 length is 14 residues.

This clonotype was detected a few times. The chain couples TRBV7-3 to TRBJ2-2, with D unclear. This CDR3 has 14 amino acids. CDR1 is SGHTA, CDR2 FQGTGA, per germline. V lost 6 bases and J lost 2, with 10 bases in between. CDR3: CASSLGANTGELFF. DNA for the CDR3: TGTGCCAGCAGTTTAGGCGCCAACACCGGGGAGCTGTTTTTT.

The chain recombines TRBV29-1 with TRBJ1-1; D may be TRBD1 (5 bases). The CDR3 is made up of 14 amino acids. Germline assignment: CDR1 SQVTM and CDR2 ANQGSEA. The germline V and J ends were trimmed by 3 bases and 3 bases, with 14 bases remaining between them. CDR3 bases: TGCAGCGTTGACCTCGGGGGGGGGTACACTGAAGCTTTCTTT. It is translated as CSVDLGGGYTEAFF.

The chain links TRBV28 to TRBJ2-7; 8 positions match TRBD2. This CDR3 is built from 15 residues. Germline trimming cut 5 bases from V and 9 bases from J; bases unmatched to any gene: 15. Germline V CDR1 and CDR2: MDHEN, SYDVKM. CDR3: CASSPGGGGTPLQYF. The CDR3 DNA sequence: TGTGCCAGCAGTCCGGGGGGGGGCGGCACTCCCCTGCAGTACTTC.

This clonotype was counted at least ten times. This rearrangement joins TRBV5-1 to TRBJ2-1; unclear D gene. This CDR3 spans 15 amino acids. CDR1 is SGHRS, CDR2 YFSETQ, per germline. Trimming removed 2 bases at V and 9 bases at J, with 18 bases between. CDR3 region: CASSLFVKNKGEQFF. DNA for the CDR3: TGCGCCAGCAGCTTATTCGTCAAGAACAAAGGTGAGCAGTTCTTC.

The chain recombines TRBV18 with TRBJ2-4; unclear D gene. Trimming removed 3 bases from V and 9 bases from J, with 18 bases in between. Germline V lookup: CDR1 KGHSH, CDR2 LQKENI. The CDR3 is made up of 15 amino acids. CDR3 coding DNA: TGTGCCAGCTCACCCCAAAGGATCCCCCTGGGCATTCAGTACTTC. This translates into CASSPQRIPLGIQYF.

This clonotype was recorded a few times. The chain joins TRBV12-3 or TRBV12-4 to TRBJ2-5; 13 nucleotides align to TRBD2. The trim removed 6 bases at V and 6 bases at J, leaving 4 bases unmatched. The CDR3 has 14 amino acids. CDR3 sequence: CASRGTSGTKTQYF. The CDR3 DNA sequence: TGTGCCAGCAGGGGGACTAGCGGGACGAAGACCCAGTACTTC.

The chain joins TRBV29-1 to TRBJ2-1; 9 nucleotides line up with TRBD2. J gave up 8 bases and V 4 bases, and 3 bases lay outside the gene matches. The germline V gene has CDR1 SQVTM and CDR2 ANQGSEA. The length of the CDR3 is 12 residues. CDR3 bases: TGCAGCGTTGTTAGCGGGAGTTATGAGCAGTTCTTC. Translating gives CSVVSGSYEQFF.

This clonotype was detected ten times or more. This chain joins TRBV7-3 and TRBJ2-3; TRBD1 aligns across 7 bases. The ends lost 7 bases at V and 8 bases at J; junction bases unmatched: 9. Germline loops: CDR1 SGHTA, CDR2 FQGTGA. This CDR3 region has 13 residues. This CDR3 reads CASTGQAGGTQYF. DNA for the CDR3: TGTGCCAGCACCGGACAGGCAGGGGGTACGCAGTATTTT.

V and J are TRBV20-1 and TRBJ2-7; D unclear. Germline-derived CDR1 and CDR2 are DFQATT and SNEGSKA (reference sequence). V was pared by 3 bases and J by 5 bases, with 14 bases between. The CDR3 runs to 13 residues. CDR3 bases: TGCAGTGCTAGTGGCCCTCCGTACCACGAGCAGTACTTC. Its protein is CSASGPPYHEQYF.